The sequence of this TCR beta chain was determined in a study of human T cells and chemical hapten exposure. As to time point: pre-sensitization, week 0. Treatment described: therapeutic diphenylcyclopropenone sensitization with weekly scalp DPC. What the library attached to individual cDNA molecules were unique molecular identifiers. Each CDR3 protein gets one entry after TCRdb re-called the RACE reads with MiXCR. The sample has about 180,000 distinct CDR3 sequences; roughly 30% are singletons. V was cut by 7 bases and J by 1 base, with 14 bases left in between. Germline V gene data show CDR1 as MNHNY and CDR2 as SVGAGI (reference sequence). The CDR3 spans 14 residues.

This chain links TRBV6-6 with TRBJ2-7; maybe TRBD2 (7 bases). This sequence was found in a woman aged 30 to 39 with alopecia areata. Some clones in this sample may be carry-over from other donors' samples. This sample comprised whole blood, obtained in connection with sensitization to the hapten diphenylcyclopropenone (DPC). The CDR3 bases are TGTGCCAGCACGGAGAAGGGGGGGTCCTACGAGCAGTACTTC. Its translation: CASTEKGGSYEQYF.